The 20 T cell receptor beta chains given below trace back to one sample, sequenced in a study of T cells in Graves' hyperthyroidism and ophthalmopathy. The CDR3 regions of TCR beta were amplified from RNA transcripts. The HTBI primer set drove a first-round RT-PCR of the TCR CDR3. Using its own MiXCR run on the multiplex PCR reads, TCRdb lists one record per CDR3 protein. This sample has about 400,000 distinct CDR3 sequences; more than 14% occur once, and the top ten carry about 18%. Sample: blood. These TCRs come from a woman in her thirties with Graves' ophthalmopathy.

This clonotype has a count of ten or more. The chain uses TRBV20-1 and TRBJ2-7; unclear D gene. Trimming removed 5 bases from V and 4 bases from J, with 12 bases in between. The CDR3 runs 12 residues. Per germline, CDR1 DFQATT and CDR2 SNEGSKA (reference sequence). In DNA, the CDR3 is TGCAGTGCTCCAAGGCTTCTTTACGAGCAGTACTTC. As protein: CSAPRLLYEQYF.

Many counts were recorded for this clonotype. The chain couples TRBV20-1 to TRBJ1-2, with D possibly matching TRBD1 (6 bases). V was pared by 1 base and J by 7 bases, with 13 bases between. The CDR3 is made up of 13 amino acids. Germline CDR1 reads DFQATT; CDR2 reads SNEGSKA (reference sequence). CDR3 region: CSARVTGLPGYTF. The CDR3 bases are TGCAGTGCTAGAGTGACAGGTCTCCCTGGCTACACCTTC.

This clonotype was observed a few times. The genes are TRBV7-9 and TRBJ1-1, with TRBD1 identical over 10 bases. V gave up 5 bases and J gave up 5 bases; unmatched junction bases: 8. Germline lookup yields CDR1 SEHNR and CDR2 FQNEAQ (reference sequence). The CDR3 length is 15 residues. In DNA, the CDR3 is TGTGCCAGCAGCCTGACAGGGGGCGCCGGGACTGAAGCTTTCTTT. Its protein is CASSLTGGAGTEAFF.

The sample holds many counts of this clonotype. The chain is built from TRBV29-1 and TRBJ2-3; D call uncertain. With 3 bases removed from V and 2 bases from J, the gap between germline ends came to 9 bases. CDR3 size: 13 residues. CDR1 and CDR2 (germline): SQVTM, ANQGSEA. This CDR3 is CSVDRQLTDTQYF. Written as DNA, the CDR3 is TGCAGCGTTGACCGACAACTCACAGATACGCAGTATTTT.

This clonotype came up many times. This chain joins TRBV7-2 and TRBJ2-2; 8 bases match TRBD1. The CDR3 totals 17 residues. The V gene's germline CDR1 is SGHTA and CDR2 FQGNSA. The junction had 6 bases not matched to a gene; V was cut back by 1 base and J by 2 bases. The CDR3 is CASSLDQGAVNTGELFF. Here the CDR3 DNA reads TGTGCCAGCAGCTTAGACCAGGGGGCCGTCAACACCGGGGAGCTGTTTTTT.

This clonotype was detected ten times or more. The V gene is TRBV9, the J gene TRBJ2-1; 9 positions agree with TRBD1. The junction had 2 bases not matched to a gene; V was cut back by 0 bases and J by 4 bases. The germline V gene has CDR1 SGDLS and CDR2 YYNGEE. The CDR3 runs to 15 residues. CDR3: CASSVEGTGYNEQFF. CDR3 bases: TGTGCCAGCAGCGTAGAGGGGACAGGGTACAATGAGCAGTTCTTC.

In this sample, this clonotype turned up many times. J is TRBJ1-1 and V is TRBV30; perhaps TRBD1 as D (6 bases). CDR1 and CDR2 (germline): GTSNPN, SVGIG (reference sequence). The CDR3 has 12 residues. V was cut by 4 bases and J by 8 bases, with 14 bases left in between. Here the CDR3 DNA reads TGTGCCTGGACCGATGGGGGGCCAGAAGCTTTCTTT. As protein: CAWTDGGPEAFF.

The chain carries TRBV20-1 and TRBJ2-3, with TRBD2 matching 11 bases. The CDR3 extends over 20 amino acids. The germline V gene encodes CDR1 DFQATT and CDR2 SNEGSKA (reference sequence). V dropped 1 base and J dropped 0; count of bases not matched to a gene: 15. CDR3 in amino acids: CSARAPQLAGAHPSTDTQYF. The DNA of the CDR3 is TGCAGTGCTAGAGCGCCGCAACTAGCGGGGGCCCACCCTAGCACAGATACGCAGTATTTT.

This clonotype has a count of ten or more. The gene calls are TRBV7-6 and TRBJ2-1; TRBD2 aligns across 10 bases. Per germline, CDR1 SGHVS and CDR2 FNYEAQ. The CDR3 sequence is 15 residues long. V gave up 5 bases and J gave up 9 bases; unmatched junction bases: 10. The CDR3 sequence: CASSTSGGAYPEQFF. For the CDR3, the DNA is TGTGCCAGCAGCACCAGCGGGGGGGCCTATCCTGAGCAGTTCTTC.

The V call is TRBV6-2 or TRBV6-3, the J call TRBJ2-1, with 11 bases matching TRBD2. CDR1 and CDR2 from the germline V gene are MNHEY and SVGEGT. There are 19 residues in the CDR3. The J segment lost 0 bases and the V segment lost 8 bases, leaving 15 bases of the junction unmatched. CDR3 bases: TGTGCCAGCGGTGCAACTAGCGGGGGACACCTGAGCTCCTACAATGAGCAGTTCTTC. It encodes CASGATSGGHLSSYNEQFF.

This clonotype was seen only a few times. The junction departs from germline at one end; a sequencing error may be responsible. This chain connects TRBV28 to TRBJ1-4, with D possibly matching TRBD1 (6 bases). The CDR3 is made up of 14 amino acids. Germline values: CDR1 MDHEN, CDR2 SYDVKM. The CDR3 spells CASNKQGRGEKPFF. The CDR3, as DNA: TGTGCCAGCAATAAACAGGGAAGGGGTGAAAAACCGTTTTTT.

This clonotype was picked up many times. J is TRBJ2-2 and V is TRBV12-3 or TRBV12-4; 12 nucleotides agree with TRBD2. This CDR3 region has 15 residues. Trimming removed 6 bases from V and 4 bases from J; junction bases left unmatched: 3. The CDR3 loop is CASSRTSGVTGELFF. The CDR3 DNA reads TGTGCCAGCAGCCGGACTAGCGGGGTCACCGGGGAGCTGTTTTTT.

The chain recombines TRBV6-1 with TRBJ1-2; the D is unclear. V dropped 1 base and J dropped 4 bases, with 10 bases sitting between them. CDR1 and CDR2 (germline): MNHNS, SASEGT. The CDR3 spans 14 residues. The CDR3 DNA follows: TGTGCCAGCAGTGAAGAAAGAGCGCCCTATGGCTACACCTTC. It yields the protein CASSEERAPYGYTF.

A few counts support this clonotype. The genes are TRBV20-1 and TRBJ1-2; D might be TRBD1 (5 bases). The germline V gene has CDR1 DFQATT and CDR2 SNEGSKA (reference sequence). CDR3 size: 14 residues. Trimming cost V 0 bases and J 6 bases, with 14 bases left between them. CDR3 region: CSARDPVGGDGYTF. Written as DNA, the CDR3 is TGCAGTGCTAGAGATCCCGTCGGGGGTGATGGCTACACCTTC.

This clonotype was picked up many times. The J gene is TRBJ2-5, the V gene TRBV20-1, with a possible D match to TRBD2 (7 bases). Germline assignment: CDR1 DFQATT and CDR2 SNEGSKA (reference sequence). The CDR3 loop spans 16 amino acids. Trimming cost V 6 bases and J 9 bases, with 29 bases left between them. CDR3 nucleotide sequence: TGCAGTGCCCCTCCTTACCGGGGGGCCCCCCATGGGGCCCAGTACTTC. Amino acid sequence: CSAPPYRGAPHGAQYF.

This clonotype was seen many times. V and J are TRBV6-1 and TRBJ2-2; D might be TRBD2 (6 bases). The CDR3 has 15 amino acids. In germline, CDR1 is MNHNS, CDR2 SASEGT. Deletions cut 1 base from V and 8 bases from J, with 14 bases between. The CDR3 DNA is TGTGCCAGCAGTGAAGTGGAGGGTCGAGCGGGGGAGCTGTTTTTT. It is translated as CASSEVEGRAGELFF.

In this sample, this clonotype turned up many times. The chain has TRBV7-9 and TRBJ2-2; D not resolved. Trimming removed 0 bases from V and 2 bases from J, with 10 bases in between. Germline CDR1 and CDR2: SEHNR and FQNEAQ (reference sequence). CDR3 length: 16 residues. The CDR3 DNA follows: TGTGCCAGCAGCTTAGCGGTGTCCTTAAACACCGGGGAGCTGTTTTTT. Residues: CASSLAVSLNTGELFF.

The chain joins TRBV7-2 to TRBJ1-1; D perhaps matches TRBD1 (5 bases). The length of the CDR3 is 11 residues. The germline gives CDR1 SGHTA, CDR2 FQGNSA. V shed 8 bases and J shed 7 bases, with 11 bases lying between them. For the CDR3, the DNA is TGTGCCAGCGGCTACACAGGTGAAGCTTTCTTT. Amino acid sequence: CASGYTGEAFF.

Many counts were recorded for this clonotype. The chain has TRBV7-9 and TRBJ2-7; possibly TRBD2 for D (7 bases). This CDR3 is built from 12 residues. V was trimmed by 5 bases and J by 8 bases, leaving 13 bases between them. Per the germline V gene, CDR1 is SEHNR and CDR2 is FQNEAQ (reference sequence). The DNA of the CDR3 is TGTGCCAGCAGCCCGAGGGGGGGCCAGCAGTACTTC. Amino acids: CASSPRGGQQYF.

This chain connects TRBV27 to TRBJ2-6; TRBD2 agrees at 15 bases. Per the germline V gene, CDR1 is MNHEY and CDR2 is SMNVEV (reference sequence). The length of the CDR3 is 17 residues. Trimming cost V 6 bases and J 4 bases; bases outside gene matches: 4. The CDR3 sequence: CASRRTSGGGGANVLTF. Here the CDR3 DNA reads TGTGCCAGCAGAAGGACTAGCGGGGGGGGAGGGGCCAACGTCCTGACTTTC. Together with reference TRBV27 and TRBJ2-6, the CDR3 gives the full variable domain: EAQVTQNPRYLITVTGKKLTVTCSQNMNHEYMSWYRQDPGLGLRQIYYSMNVEVTDKGDVPEGYKVSRKEKRNFPLILESPSPNQTSLYFCASRRTSGGGGANVLTFGAGSRLTVL.